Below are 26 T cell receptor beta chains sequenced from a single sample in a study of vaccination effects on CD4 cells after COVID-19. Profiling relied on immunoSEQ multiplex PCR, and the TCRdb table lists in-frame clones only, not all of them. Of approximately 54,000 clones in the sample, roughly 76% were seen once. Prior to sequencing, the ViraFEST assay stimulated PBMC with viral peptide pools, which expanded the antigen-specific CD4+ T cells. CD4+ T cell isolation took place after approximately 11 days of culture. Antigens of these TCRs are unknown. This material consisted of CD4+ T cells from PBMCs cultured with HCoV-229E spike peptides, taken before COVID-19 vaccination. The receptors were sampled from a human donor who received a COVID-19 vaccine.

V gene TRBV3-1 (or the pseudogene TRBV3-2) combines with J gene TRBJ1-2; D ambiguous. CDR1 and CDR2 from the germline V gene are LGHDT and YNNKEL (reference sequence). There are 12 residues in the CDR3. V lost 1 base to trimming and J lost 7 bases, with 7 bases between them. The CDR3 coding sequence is TGTGCCAGCAGCCAAGTGGGCGGTGGCTACACCTTC. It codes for CASSQVGGGYTF.

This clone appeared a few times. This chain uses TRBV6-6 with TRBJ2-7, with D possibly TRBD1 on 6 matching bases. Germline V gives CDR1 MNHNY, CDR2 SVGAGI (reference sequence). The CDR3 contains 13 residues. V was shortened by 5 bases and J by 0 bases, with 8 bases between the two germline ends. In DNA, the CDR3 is TGTGCCAGCAGTCAACAGGGCTCCTACGAGCAGTACGTC. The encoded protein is CASSQQGSYEQYV.

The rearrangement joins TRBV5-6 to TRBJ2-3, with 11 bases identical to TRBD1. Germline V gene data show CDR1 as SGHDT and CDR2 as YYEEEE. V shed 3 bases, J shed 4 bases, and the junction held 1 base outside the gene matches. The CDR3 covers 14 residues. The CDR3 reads CASSWGQGADTQYF. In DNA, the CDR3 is TGTGCCAGCAGCTGGGGACAGGGGGCAGATACGCAGTATTTT.

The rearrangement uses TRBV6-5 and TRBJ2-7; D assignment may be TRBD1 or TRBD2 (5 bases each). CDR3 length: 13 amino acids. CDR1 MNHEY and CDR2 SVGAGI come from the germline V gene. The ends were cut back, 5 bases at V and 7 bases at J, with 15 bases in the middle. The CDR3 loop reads CASSIFIEGEQYV. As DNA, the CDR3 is TGTGCCAGCAGTATATTTATAGAGGGGGAGCAGTACGTC.

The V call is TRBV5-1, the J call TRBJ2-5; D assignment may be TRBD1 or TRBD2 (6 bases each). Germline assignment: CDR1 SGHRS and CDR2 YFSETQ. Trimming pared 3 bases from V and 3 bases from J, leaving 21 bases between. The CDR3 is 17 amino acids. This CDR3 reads CASSSTGLARGEETQYF. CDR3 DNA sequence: TGCGCCAGCAGCTCGACTGGCTTAGCAAGGGGGGAAGAGACCCAGTACTTC.

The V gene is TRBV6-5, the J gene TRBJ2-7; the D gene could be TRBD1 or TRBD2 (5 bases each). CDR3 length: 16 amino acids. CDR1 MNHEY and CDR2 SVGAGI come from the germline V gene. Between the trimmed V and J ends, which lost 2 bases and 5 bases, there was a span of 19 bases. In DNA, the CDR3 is TGTGCCAGCAGTTACGCGAACGGGACGGTTTTGGACGAGCAGTACGTC. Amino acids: CASSYANGTVLDEQYV.

CDR3: CASSPGLQETQYF. DNA for the CDR3: TGTGCCAGCAGCCCGGGACTCCAAGAGACCCAGTACTTC. The chain is built from TRBV3-1 (or the pseudogene TRBV3-2) and TRBJ2-5, with D perhaps TRBD2 (6 bases). Trimming took off 4 bases at V and 1 base at J, with 7 bases between the two ends. Per germline, CDR1 LGHDT and CDR2 YNNKEL (reference sequence). This CDR3 comprises 13 residues.

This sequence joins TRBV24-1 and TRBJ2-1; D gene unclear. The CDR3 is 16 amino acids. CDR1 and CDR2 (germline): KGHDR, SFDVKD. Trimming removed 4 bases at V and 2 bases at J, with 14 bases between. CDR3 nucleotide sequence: TGTGCCACCAGTGACCCTCCGGGTAGTACCTACAATGAGCAGTTCTTC. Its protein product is CATSDPPGSTYNEQFF.

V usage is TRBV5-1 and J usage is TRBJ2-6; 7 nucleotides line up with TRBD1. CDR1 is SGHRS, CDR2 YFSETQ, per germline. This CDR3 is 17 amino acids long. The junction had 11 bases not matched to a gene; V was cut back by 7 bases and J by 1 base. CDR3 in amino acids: CASRPRQGESGANVLTF. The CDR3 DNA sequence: TGCGCCAGCCGCCCCCGGCAGGGGGAATCTGGGGCCAACGTCCTGACTTTC.

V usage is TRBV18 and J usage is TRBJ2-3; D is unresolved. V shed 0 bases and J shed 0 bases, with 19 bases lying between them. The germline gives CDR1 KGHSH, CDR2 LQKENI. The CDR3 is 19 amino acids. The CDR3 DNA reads TGTGCCAGCTCACCACCTTGGGCAGCCATTCAATCTAGCACAGATACGCAGTATTTT. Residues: CASSPPWAAIQSSTDTQYF.

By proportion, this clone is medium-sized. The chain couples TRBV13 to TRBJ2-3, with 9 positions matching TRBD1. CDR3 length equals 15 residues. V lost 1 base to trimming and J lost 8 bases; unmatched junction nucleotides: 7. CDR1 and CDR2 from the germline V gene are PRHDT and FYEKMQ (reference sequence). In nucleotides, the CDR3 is TGTGCCAGCAGCTTAGAGGACAGGGGTTTGGGTACGCAGTATTTT. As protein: CASSLEDRGLGTQYF.

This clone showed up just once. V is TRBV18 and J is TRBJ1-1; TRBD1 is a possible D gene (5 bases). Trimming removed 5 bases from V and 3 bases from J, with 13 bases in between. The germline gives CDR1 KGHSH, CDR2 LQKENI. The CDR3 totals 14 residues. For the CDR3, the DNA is TGTGCCAGCTCATCCGGGTCGGGGGACACTGAAGCTTTCTTT. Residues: CASSSGSGDTEAFF.

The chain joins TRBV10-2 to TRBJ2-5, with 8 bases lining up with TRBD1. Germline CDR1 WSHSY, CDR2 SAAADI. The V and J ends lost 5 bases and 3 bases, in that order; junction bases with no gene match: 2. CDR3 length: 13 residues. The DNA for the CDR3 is TGCGCCAGCAGTAGACAGGGGAAAGAGACCCAGTACTTC. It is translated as CASSRQGKETQYF.

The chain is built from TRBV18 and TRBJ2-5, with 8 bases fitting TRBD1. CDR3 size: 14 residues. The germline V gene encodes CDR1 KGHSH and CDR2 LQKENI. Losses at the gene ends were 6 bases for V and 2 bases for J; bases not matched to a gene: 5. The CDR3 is CASSHGTGQETQYF. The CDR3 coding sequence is TGTGCCAGCTCTCATGGGACAGGACAAGAGACCCAGTACTTC.

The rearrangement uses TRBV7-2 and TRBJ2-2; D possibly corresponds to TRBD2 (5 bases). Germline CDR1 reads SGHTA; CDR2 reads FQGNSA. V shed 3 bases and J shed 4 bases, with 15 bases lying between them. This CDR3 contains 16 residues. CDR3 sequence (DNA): TGTGCCAGCAGCTTTTACGGGAAGGCGAGCACCGGGGAGCTGTTTTTT. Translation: CASSFYGKASTGELFF. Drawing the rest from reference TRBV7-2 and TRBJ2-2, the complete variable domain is GAGVSQSPSNKVTEKGKDVELRCDPISGHTALYWYRQSLGQGLEFLIYFQGNSAPDKSGLPSDRFSAERTGGSVSTLTIQRTQQEDSAVYLCASSFYGKASTGELFFGEGSRLTVL.

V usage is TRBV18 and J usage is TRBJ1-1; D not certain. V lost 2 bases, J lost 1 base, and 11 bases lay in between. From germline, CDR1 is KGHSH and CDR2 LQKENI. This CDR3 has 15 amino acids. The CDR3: CASSPSGPGNTEAFF. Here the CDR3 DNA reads TGTGCCAGCTCACCAAGCGGGCCAGGGAACACTGAAGCTTTCTTT.

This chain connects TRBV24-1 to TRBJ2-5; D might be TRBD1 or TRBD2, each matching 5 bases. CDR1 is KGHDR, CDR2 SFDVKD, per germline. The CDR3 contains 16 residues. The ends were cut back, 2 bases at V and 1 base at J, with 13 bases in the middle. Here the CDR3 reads CATSDSGGSGQETQYF. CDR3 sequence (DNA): TGTGCCACCAGTGATTCTGGGGGAAGTGGCCAAGAGACCCAGTACTTC.

For the CDR3, the DNA is TGTGCCAGCAGCCAATACTCAACCGGACCGGGGGGGGCGGGCACCGGGGAGCTGTTTTTT. It yields the protein CASSQYSTGPGGAGTGELFF. This chain joins TRBV3-1 (or the pseudogene TRBV3-2) and TRBJ2-2; TRBD2 aligns across 8 bases. Germline CDR1 is LGHDT and CDR2 is YNNKEL (reference sequence). The CDR3 spans 20 residues. The J segment lost 4 bases and the V segment lost 2 bases, leaving 18 bases of the junction unmatched.

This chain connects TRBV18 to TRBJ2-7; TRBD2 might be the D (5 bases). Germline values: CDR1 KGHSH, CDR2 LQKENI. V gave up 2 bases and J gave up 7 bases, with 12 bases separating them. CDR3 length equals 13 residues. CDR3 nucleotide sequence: TGTGCCAGCTCACCAGGGCTCGGGGAAGAGCAGTACGTC. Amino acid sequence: CASSPGLGEEQYV.

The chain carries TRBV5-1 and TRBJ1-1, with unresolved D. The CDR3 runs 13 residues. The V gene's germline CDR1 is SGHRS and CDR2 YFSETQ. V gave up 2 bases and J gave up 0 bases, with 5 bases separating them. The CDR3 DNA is TGCGCCAGCAGCTTTTATATGAACACTGAAGCTTTCTTT. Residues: CASSFYMNTEAFF.

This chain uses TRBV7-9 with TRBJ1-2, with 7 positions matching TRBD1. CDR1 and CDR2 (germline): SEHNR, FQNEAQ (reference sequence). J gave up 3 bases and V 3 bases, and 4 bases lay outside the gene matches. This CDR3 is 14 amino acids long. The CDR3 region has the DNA TGTGCCAGCAGCTTGGGACAGCGAGACTATGGCTACACCTTC. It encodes CASSLGQRDYGYTF.

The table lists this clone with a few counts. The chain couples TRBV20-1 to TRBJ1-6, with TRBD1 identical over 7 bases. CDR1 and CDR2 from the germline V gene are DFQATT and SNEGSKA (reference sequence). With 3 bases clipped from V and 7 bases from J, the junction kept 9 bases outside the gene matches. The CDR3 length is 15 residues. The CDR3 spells CSASAGAGGNSPLHF. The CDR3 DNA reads TGCAGTGCTAGTGCCGGGGCAGGGGGGAATTCACCCCTCCACTTT.

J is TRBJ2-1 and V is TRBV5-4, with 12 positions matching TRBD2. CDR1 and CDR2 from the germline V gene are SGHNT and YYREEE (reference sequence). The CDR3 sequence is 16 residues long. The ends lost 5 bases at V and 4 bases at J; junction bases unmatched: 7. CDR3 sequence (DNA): TGTGCCAGCAGAAACGACCTAGCGGGGGGGTACAATGAGCAGTTCTTC. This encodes CASRNDLAGGYNEQFF.

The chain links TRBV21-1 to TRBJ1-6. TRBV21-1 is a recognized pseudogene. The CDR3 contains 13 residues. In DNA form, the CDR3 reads TGTGCCAGACGACTCAGGTTTACTGCACCCCTCCACTTT. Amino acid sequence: CARRLRFTAPLHF.

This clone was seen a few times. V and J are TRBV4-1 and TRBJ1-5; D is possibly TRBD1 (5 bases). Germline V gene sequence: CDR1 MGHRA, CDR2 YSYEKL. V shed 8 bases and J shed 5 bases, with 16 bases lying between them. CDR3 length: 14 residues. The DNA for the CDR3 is TGCGCCAGCCGGGGACTGGGTTTTGATCAGCCCCAGCATTTT. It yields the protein CASRGLGFDQPQHF.

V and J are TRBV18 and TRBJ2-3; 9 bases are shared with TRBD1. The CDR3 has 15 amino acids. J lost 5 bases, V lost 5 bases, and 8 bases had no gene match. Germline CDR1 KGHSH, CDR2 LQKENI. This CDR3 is CASSSGTGTRDTQYF. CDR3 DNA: TGTGCCAGCTCATCGGGGACAGGGACGAGAGATACGCAGTATTTT.